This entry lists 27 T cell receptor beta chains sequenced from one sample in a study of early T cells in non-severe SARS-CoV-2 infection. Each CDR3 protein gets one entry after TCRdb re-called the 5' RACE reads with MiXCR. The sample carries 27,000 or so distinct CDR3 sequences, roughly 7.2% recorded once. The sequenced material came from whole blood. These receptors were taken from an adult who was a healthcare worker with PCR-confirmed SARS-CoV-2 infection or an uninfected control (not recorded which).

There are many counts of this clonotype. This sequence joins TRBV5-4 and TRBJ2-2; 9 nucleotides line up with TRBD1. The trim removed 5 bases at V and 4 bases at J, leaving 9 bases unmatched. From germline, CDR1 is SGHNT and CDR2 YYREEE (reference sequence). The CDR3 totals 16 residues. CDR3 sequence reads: CASRVSVTGGTGELFF. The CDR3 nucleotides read TGTGCCAGCAGGGTGTCTGTGACAGGGGGCACCGGGGAGCTGTTTTTT. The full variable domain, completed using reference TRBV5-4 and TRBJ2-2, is ETGVTQSPTHLIKTRGQQVTLRCSSQSGHNTVSWYQQALGQGPQFIFQYYREEENGRGNFPPRFSGLQFPNYSSELNVNALELDDSALYLCASRVSVTGGTGELFFGEGSRLTVL.

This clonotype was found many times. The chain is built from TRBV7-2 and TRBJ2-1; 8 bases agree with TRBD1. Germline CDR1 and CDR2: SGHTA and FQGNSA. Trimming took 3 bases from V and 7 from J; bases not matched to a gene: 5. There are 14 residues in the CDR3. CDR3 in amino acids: CASSLRTGINEQFF. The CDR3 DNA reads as TGTGCCAGCAGCTTGCGGACAGGGATAAATGAGCAGTTCTTC.

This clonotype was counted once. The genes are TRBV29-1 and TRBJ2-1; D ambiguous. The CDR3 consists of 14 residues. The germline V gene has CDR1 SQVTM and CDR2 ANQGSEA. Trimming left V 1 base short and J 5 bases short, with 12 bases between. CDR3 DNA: TGCAGCGTTGAAGCAGGTGCCTTTCACAATGAGCAGTTCTTC. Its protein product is CSVEAGAFHNEQFF.

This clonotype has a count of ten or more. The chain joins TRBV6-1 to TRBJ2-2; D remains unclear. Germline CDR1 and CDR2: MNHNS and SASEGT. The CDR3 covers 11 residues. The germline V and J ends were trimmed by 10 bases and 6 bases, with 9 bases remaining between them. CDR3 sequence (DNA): TGTGCCATCCTATGGGCCGGGGAGCTGTTTTTT. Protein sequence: CAILWAGELFF.

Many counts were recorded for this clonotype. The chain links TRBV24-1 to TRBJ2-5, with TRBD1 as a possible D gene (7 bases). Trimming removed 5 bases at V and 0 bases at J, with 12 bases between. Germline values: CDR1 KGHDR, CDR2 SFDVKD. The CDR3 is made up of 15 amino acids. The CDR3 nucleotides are TGTGCCACCAGTGGACAGGGAGGTTACCAAGAGACCCAGTACTTC. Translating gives CATSGQGGYQETQYF.

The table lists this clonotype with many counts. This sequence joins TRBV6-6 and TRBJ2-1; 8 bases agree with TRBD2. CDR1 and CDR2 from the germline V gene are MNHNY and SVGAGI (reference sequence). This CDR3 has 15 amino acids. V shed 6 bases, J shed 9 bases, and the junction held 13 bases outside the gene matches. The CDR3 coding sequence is TGTGCCAGCAGGCCGCAGGCTAGCGGGTTGGGTGAGCAGTTCTTC. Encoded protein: CASRPQASGLGEQFF.

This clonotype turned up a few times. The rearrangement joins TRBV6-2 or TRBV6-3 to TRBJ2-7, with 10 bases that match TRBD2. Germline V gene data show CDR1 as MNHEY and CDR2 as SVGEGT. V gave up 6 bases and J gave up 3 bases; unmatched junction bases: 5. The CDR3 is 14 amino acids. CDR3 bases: TGTGCCAGCAGGACCACTAGCGGGGTCTACGAGCAGTACTTC. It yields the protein CASRTTSGVYEQYF.

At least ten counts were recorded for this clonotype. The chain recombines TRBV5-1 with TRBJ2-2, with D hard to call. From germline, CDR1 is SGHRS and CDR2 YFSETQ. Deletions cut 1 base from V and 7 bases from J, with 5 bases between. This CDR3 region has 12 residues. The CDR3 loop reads CASSLNYGELFF. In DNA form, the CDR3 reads TGCGCCAGCAGCTTGAATTACGGGGAGCTGTTTTTT.

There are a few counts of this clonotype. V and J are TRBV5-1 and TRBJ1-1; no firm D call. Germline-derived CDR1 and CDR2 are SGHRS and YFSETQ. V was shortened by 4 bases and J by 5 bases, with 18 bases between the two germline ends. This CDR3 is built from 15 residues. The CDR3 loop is CASSSRFSGGTEAFF. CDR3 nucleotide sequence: TGCGCCAGCAGCAGCCGATTTTCAGGAGGTACTGAAGCTTTCTTT.

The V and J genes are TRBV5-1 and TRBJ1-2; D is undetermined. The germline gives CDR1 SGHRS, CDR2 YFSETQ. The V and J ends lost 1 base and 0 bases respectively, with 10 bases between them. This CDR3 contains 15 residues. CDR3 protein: CASSLSRFTNYGYTF. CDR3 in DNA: TGCGCCAGCAGCTTGAGTCGGTTTACTAACTATGGCTACACCTTC.

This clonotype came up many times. This chain's CDR3 is CASSLGAGMNTEAFF. For the CDR3, the DNA is TGTGCCAGCAGCTTGGGGGCAGGTATGAACACTGAAGCTTTCTTT. V and J are TRBV5-4 and TRBJ1-1; D gene ambiguous. In germline, CDR1 is SGHNT, CDR2 YYREEE (reference sequence). Between the trimmed V and J ends, which lost 0 bases and 0 bases, there was a span of 9 bases. The CDR3 is 15 amino acids.

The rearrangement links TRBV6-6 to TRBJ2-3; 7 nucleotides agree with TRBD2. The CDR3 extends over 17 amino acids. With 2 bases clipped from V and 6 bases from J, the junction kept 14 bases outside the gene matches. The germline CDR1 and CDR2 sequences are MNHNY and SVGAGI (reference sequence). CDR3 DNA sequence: TGTGCCAGCAGTTACCCTTGGGTTAGCGGGCGGTCGGATACGCAGTATTTT. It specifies CASSYPWVSGRSDTQYF.

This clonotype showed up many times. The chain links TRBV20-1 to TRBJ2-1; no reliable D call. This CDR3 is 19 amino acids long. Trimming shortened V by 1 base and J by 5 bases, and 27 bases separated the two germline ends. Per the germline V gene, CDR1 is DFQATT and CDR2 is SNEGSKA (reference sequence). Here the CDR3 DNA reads TGCAGTGCTAGAGGCCCGCCCCCGGATCCCAAACTTCTACACAATGAGCAGTTCTTC. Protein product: CSARGPPPDPKLLHNEQFF.

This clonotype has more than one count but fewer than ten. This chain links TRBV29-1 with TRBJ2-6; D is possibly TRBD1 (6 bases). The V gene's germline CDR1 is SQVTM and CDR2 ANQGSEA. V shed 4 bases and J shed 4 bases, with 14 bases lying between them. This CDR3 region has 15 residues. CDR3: CSVATGQGGANVLTF. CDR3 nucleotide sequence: TGCAGCGTTGCCACAGGGCAAGGCGGGGCCAACGTCCTGACTTTC.

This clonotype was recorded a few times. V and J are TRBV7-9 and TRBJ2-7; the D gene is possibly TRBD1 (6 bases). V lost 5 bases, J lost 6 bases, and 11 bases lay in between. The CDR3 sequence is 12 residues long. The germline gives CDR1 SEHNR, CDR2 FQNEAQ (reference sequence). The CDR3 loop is CASSKQGSEQYF. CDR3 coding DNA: TGTGCCAGCAGCAAACAGGGATCCGAGCAGTACTTC.

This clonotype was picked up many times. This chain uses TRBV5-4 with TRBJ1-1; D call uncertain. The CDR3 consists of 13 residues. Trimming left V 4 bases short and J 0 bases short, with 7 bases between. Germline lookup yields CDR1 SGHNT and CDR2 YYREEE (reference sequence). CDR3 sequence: CASSRGMNTEAFF. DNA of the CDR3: TGTGCCAGCAGCCGCGGCATGAACACTGAAGCTTTCTTT.

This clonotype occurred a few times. This CDR3 is CASSQAQGNGYTF. The CDR3 DNA reads as TGCGCCAGCAGCCAAGCTCAGGGGAACGGCTACACCTTC. V usage is TRBV5-1 and J usage is TRBJ1-2, with a weak D call TRBD1 (6 bases). Germline V gene lookup returns CDR1 SGHRS and CDR2 YFSETQ. The CDR3 sequence is 13 residues long. With 4 bases removed from V and 8 bases from J, the gap between germline ends came to 15 bases.

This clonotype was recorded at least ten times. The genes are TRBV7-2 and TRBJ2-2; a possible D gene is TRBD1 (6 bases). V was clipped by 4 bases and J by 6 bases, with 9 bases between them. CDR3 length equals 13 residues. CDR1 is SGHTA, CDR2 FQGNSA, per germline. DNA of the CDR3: TGTGCCAGCAGCTCCCAGGGGCCCGGGGAGCTGTTTTTT. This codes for CASSSQGPGELFF.

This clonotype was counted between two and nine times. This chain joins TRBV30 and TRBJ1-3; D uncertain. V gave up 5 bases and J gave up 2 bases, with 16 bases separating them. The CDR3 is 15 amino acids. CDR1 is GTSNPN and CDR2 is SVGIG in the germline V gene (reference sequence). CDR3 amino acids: CAWDDGGMTGNTIYF. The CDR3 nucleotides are TGTGCCTGGGACGACGGAGGAATGACTGGAAACACCATATATTTT.

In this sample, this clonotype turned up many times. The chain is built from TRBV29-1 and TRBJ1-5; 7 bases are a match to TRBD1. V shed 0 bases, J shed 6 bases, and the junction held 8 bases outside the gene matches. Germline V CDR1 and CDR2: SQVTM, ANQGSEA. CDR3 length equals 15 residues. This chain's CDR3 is CSVEDGSRGGQPQHF. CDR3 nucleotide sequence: TGCAGCGTTGAAGATGGAAGCAGGGGGGGTCAGCCCCAGCATTTT. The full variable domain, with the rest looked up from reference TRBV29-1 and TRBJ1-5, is SAVISQKPSRDICQRGTSLTIQCQVDSQVTMMFWYRQQPGQSLTLIATANQGSEATYESGFVIDKFPISRPNLTFSTLTVSNMSPEDSSIYLCSVEDGSRGGQPQHFGDGTRLSIL.

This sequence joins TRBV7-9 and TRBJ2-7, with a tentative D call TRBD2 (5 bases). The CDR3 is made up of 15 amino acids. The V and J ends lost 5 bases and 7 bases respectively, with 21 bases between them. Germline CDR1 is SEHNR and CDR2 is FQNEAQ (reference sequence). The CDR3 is CASSQSGPHVGEQYF. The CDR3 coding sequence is TGTGCCAGCAGCCAAAGCGGTCCCCACGTGGGAGAGCAGTACTTC.

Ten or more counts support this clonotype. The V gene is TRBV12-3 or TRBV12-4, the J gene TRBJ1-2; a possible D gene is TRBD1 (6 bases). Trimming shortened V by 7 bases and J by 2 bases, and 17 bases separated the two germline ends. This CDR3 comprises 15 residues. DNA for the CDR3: TGTGCCAGCACTCCAGGACAGCCCCCCAACTATGGCTACACCTTC. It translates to CASTPGQPPNYGYTF.

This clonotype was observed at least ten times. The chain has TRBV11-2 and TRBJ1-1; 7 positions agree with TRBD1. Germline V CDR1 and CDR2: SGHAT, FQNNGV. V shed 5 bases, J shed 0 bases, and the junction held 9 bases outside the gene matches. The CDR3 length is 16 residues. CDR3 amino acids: CASSRRDSQMNTEAFF. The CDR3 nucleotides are TGTGCCAGCAGCCGGCGGGACAGTCAAATGAACACTGAAGCTTTCTTT. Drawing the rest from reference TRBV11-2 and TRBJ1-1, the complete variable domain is EAGVAQSPRYKIIEKRQSVAFWCNPISGHATLYWYQQILGQGPKLLIQFQNNGVVDDSQLPKDRFSAERLKGVDSTLKIQPAKLEDSAVYLCASSRRDSQMNTEAFFGQGTRLTVV.

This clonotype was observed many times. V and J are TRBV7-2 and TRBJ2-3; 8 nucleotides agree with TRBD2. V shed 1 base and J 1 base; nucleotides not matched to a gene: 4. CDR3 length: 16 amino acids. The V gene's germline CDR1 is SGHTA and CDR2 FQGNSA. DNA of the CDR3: TGTGCCAGCAGCTTAGAGCCAGCGGGGGGCACAGATACGCAGTATTTT. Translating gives CASSLEPAGGTDTQYF.

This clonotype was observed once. The CDR3 DNA reads TGTGCCAGCAGCGACAGGACTAACACCGGGGAGCTGTTTTTT. Amino acids: CASSDRTNTGELFF. V and J are TRBV9 and TRBJ2-2; D may match TRBD1 or TRBD2 (5 bases each). Germline V gene data show CDR1 as SGDLS and CDR2 as YYNGEE. The V end lost 3 bases, the J end lost 2 bases, and 8 bases lay between the germline ends. The CDR3 length is 14 residues.

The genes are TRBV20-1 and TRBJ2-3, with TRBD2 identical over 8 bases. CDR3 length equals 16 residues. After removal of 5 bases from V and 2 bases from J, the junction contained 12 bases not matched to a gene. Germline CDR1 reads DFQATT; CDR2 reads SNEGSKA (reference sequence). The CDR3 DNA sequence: TGCAGTGCTCCGGATACTAGCGGACGCTCCACAGATACGCAGTATTTT. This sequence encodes CSAPDTSGRSTDTQYF.

CDR3 region: CASSLGEGPHEQYF. The CDR3 DNA is TGTGCCAGCAGCTTAGGAGAAGGTCCCCACGAGCAGTACTTC. The genes are TRBV7-6 and TRBJ2-7; no reliable D call. V dropped 1 base and J dropped 5 bases, with 12 bases sitting between them. Per the germline V gene, CDR1 is SGHVS and CDR2 is FNYEAQ. The CDR3 contains 14 residues.